What follows are 26 T cell receptor beta chains derived from one specimen sequenced in a study of Graves' ophthalmopathy and Graves' hyperthyroidism. For repertoire sequencing, the TCR beta CDR3 regions were amplified from RNA transcripts. First-round RT-PCR employed HTBI primers, with a second-round multiplex PCR after it. TCRdb used MiXCR to reprocess the multiplex PCR reads, holding one entry per CDR3 protein. The data show under 800,000 distinct CDR3 sequences, with about 20% seen just once and around 6.5% held by the top ten. Input material: peripheral blood. Receptors originate from a young woman with stable Graves' hyperthyroidism. Some clones in this sample may be carry-over from other donors' samples.

This chain joins TRBV20-1 and TRBJ2-5; 15 positions agree with TRBD2. The CDR3 covers 15 residues. The V gene's germline CDR1 is DFQATT and CDR2 SNEGSKA (reference sequence). CDR3: CSPGLAGGFQETQYF. The CDR3 bases are TGCAGCCCGGGACTAGCGGGAGGTTTCCAAGAGACCCAGTACTTC.

V and J are TRBV12-5 and TRBJ1-3; D is unclear. Trimming removed 4 bases at V and 0 bases at J, with 7 bases between. CDR1 and CDR2 (germline): LGHNT, FRNRAP. This CDR3 has 14 residues. The DNA for the CDR3 is TGTGCTAGTGGTTCCCCGATCTCTGGAAACACCATATATTTT. Protein: CASGSPISGNTIYF.

This clonotype was seen at least ten times. An end of the junction does not agree with germline; a read error may underlie this. V and J are TRBV2 and TRBJ1-1, with 7 positions matching TRBD1. Germline V gene lookup returns CDR1 SNHLY and CDR2 FYNNEI. This CDR3 is built from 13 residues. CDR3 sequence (DNA): TGTGCCAGCAGCGAAGACAGGGCTACTGAAGCTTTCTTT. Encoded protein: CASSEDRATEAFF. The full variable domain, in which reference TRBV2 and TRBJ1-1 provide the parts outside the CDR3, is EPEVTQTPSHQVTQMGQEVILRCVPISNHLYFYWYRQILGQKVEFLVSFYNNEISEKSEIFDDQFSVERPDGSNFTLKIRSTKLEDSAMYFCASSEDRATEAFFGQGTRLTVV.

This clonotype has a count of ten or more. The genes are TRBV30 and TRBJ1-2, with 9 nucleotides matching TRBD1. With 3 bases clipped from V and 2 bases from J, the junction kept 4 bases outside the gene matches. Germline CDR1 reads GTSNPN; CDR2 reads SVGIG (reference sequence). This CDR3 is 14 amino acids long. CDR3 amino acids: CAWSAGTGNYGYTF. The CDR3 DNA reads as TGTGCCTGGAGCGCCGGGACAGGGAACTATGGCTACACCTTC.

This clonotype appeared a single time. J is TRBJ2-5 and V is TRBV27; 7 nucleotides match TRBD2. The CDR3 length is 16 residues. CDR1 is MNHEY, CDR2 SMNVEV, per germline (reference sequence). V dropped 6 bases and J dropped 5; count of bases not matched to a gene: 15. CDR3 sequence: CASSPLVAAGVETQYF. CDR3 sequence (DNA): TGTGCCAGCAGCCCCTTGGTGGCGGCGGGAGTTGAGACCCAGTACTTC.

This clonotype was counted many times. This chain joins TRBV25-1 and TRBJ1-3; D gene unclear. This CDR3 is 13 amino acids long. Trimming stripped 3 bases from V and 5 bases from J, with 8 bases between. In germline, CDR1 is MGHDK, CDR2 SYGVNS. CDR3 protein: CASSDGSRNTIYF. CDR3 DNA sequence: TGTGCCAGCAGTGACGGCAGCAGAAACACCATATATTTT.

The J gene is TRBJ2-5, the V gene TRBV11-2, with unresolved D. Germline V CDR1 and CDR2: SGHAT, FQNNGV. The CDR3 consists of 14 residues. V was trimmed by 0 bases and J by 5 bases, leaving 10 bases between them. Here the CDR3 DNA reads TGTGCCAGCAGCTTAGACAGGTCTGGGGAGACCCAGTACTTC. Amino acid sequence: CASSLDRSGETQYF.

This clonotype was seen many times. The chain joins TRBV6-1 to TRBJ2-2; 7 bases align to TRBD1. Germline CDR1 is MNHNS and CDR2 is SASEGT. Losses at the gene ends were 6 bases for V and 7 bases for J; bases not matched to a gene: 5. The CDR3 length is 13 residues. In DNA form, the CDR3 reads TGTGCCAGCAGCGAGGGGGCGGTCGGGGAGCTGTTTTTT. Protein sequence: CASSEGAVGELFF.

This clonotype was seen at least ten times. The CDR3 DNA reads TGTGCCAGCAGCCCCCGGACTAGAGGGTCTGGAAACACCATATATTTT. Its protein product is CASSPRTRGSGNTIYF. This chain connects TRBV11-1 to TRBJ1-3; D unresolved. Germline-derived CDR1 and CDR2 are SGHAT and FQDESV (reference sequence). The CDR3 runs 16 residues. Between the trimmed V and J ends, which lost 5 bases and 1 base, there was a span of 15 bases. Together with reference TRBV11-1 and TRBJ1-3, the CDR3 gives the full variable domain: EAEVAQSPRYKITEKSQAVAFWCDPISGHATLYWYRQILGQGPELLVQFQDESVVDDSQLPKDRFSAERLKGVDSTLKIQPAELGDSAMYLCASSPRTRGSGNTIYFGEGSWLTVV.

The chain recombines TRBV30 with TRBJ2-4; unclear D gene. The CDR3 is 13 residues long. Germline lookup yields CDR1 GTSNPN and CDR2 SVGIG (reference sequence). V was shortened by 4 bases and J by 2 bases, with 9 bases between the two germline ends. The CDR3 is CAWTHGPKNIQYF. The CDR3 region has the DNA TGTGCCTGGACGCACGGACCCAAAAACATTCAGTACTTC.

This clonotype was counted a few times. This chain joins TRBV27 and TRBJ1-1; D possibly corresponds to TRBD1 (6 bases). Trimming took 0 bases from V and 1 from J, leaving 9 bases between them. CDR3 length equals 15 residues. Germline V gene sequence: CDR1 MNHEY, CDR2 SMNVEV (reference sequence). The CDR3 here is CASSLSGTSNTEAFF. The CDR3 DNA is TGTGCCAGCAGTTTATCAGGGACATCGAACACTGAAGCTTTCTTT.

This clonotype was counted many times. The chain combines TRBV7-2 with TRBJ2-7; D is tentatively TRBD1 or TRBD2 (5 bases each). V was pared by 3 bases and J by 3 bases, with 12 bases between. Per germline, CDR1 SGHTA and CDR2 FQGNSA. This CDR3 contains 14 residues. The CDR3 protein is CASSFGDPHYEQYF. CDR3 nucleotides: TGTGCCAGCAGCTTTGGGGACCCTCACTACGAGCAGTACTTC. The variable domain in full, with the rest retrieved from reference TRBV7-2 and TRBJ2-7, is GAGVSQSPSNKVTEKGKDVELRCDPISGHTALYWYRQSLGQGLEFLIYFQGNSAPDKSGLPSDRFSAERTGGSVSTLTIQRTQQEDSAVYLCASSFGDPHYEQYFGPGTRLTVT.

CDR3 DNA sequence: TGCAGTGCTAGGTTACGGGTATACGAGCAGTACTTC. It yields the protein CSARLRVYEQYF. The chain combines TRBV20-1 with TRBJ2-7; D is ambiguous. The CDR3 loop spans 12 amino acids. Trimming took 3 bases from V and 4 from J, leaving 10 bases between them. The germline V gene encodes CDR1 DFQATT and CDR2 SNEGSKA (reference sequence).

The rearrangement uses TRBV20-1 and TRBJ2-7, with 7 bases that match TRBD2. The length of the CDR3 is 12 residues. V lost 6 bases to trimming and J lost 3 bases; unmatched junction nucleotides: 5. CDR1 DFQATT and CDR2 SNEGSKA come from the germline V gene (reference sequence). In nucleotides, the CDR3 is TGCAGTGCGGGGGACTACCGCTACGAGCAGTACTTC. Its translation is CSAGDYRYEQYF.

The J gene is TRBJ2-7, the V gene TRBV11-1; TRBD2 is a possible D gene (7 bases). This CDR3 is 16 amino acids long. Trimming cost V 5 bases and J 4 bases, with 21 bases left between them. The germline V gene encodes CDR1 SGHAT and CDR2 FQDESV (reference sequence). Here the CDR3 reads CASSNTRTAGRYEQYF. CDR3 nucleotides: TGTGCCAGCAGCAACACCCGGACAGCGGGGAGGTACGAGCAGTACTTC. Variable domain in full (rest from reference TRBV11-1 and TRBJ2-7): EAEVAQSPRYKITEKSQAVAFWCDPISGHATLYWYRQILGQGPELLVQFQDESVVDDSQLPKDRFSAERLKGVDSTLKIQPAELGDSAMYLCASSNTRTAGRYEQYFGPGTRLTVT.

The J gene is TRBJ2-7, the V gene TRBV2; D might be TRBD1 (6 bases). The CDR3 contains 15 residues. V lost 3 bases and J 1 base, leaving 13 bases between the germline ends. In germline, CDR1 is SNHLY, CDR2 FYNNEI. CDR3 amino acids: CASSDRQGSSYEQYF. CDR3 sequence (DNA): TGTGCCAGCAGTGATCGGCAGGGGTCTTCCTACGAGCAGTACTTC.

This clonotype has a count of ten or more. The chain employs TRBV2 and TRBJ2-5; TRBD2 aligns across 7 bases. Germline V gene sequence: CDR1 SNHLY, CDR2 FYNNEI. V was pared by 7 bases and J by 2 bases, with 10 bases of the junction left unmatched. This CDR3 has 15 residues. As DNA, the CDR3 is TGTGCCAGCAACTCACTAGCGAGTTCGCAAGAGACCCAGTACTTC. It specifies CASNSLASSQETQYF.

The chain links TRBV27 to TRBJ1-6, with D perhaps matching TRBD1 (6 bases). CDR3 length: 14 residues. Germline lookup yields CDR1 MNHEY and CDR2 SMNVEV (reference sequence). V dropped 5 bases and J dropped 6 bases, with 11 bases sitting between them. DNA of the CDR3: TGTGCCAGCAGTCGAGACAGGCCTAATTCACCCCTCCACTTT. It specifies CASSRDRPNSPLHF.

This clonotype was picked up one time. The genes are TRBV7-2 and TRBJ1-6; D remains unclear. The CDR3 runs to 12 residues. Trimming left V 3 bases short and J 9 bases short, with 6 bases between. Germline CDR1 reads SGHTA; CDR2 reads FQGNSA. The CDR3 bases are TGTGCCAGCAGCTTTATATCTTCACCCCTCCACTTT. Residues: CASSFISSPLHF.

This clonotype appeared many times. The V and J genes are TRBV2 and TRBJ1-2; no clear D gene. V gave up 4 bases and J gave up 4 bases, with 16 bases separating them. This CDR3 has 15 residues. CDR1 and CDR2 (germline): SNHLY, FYNNEI. In DNA, the CDR3 is TGTGCCAGCAGTGTCGTGGAATTCCCCTTCTATGGCTACACCTTC. Protein sequence: CASSVVEFPFYGYTF.

The sample holds many counts of this clonotype. This sequence joins TRBV6-2 or TRBV6-3 and TRBJ2-4, with D uncertain. CDR3 length equals 13 residues. Germline V CDR1 and CDR2: MNHEY, SVGEGT. V was pared by 5 bases and J by 12 bases, with 17 bases between. CDR3: CASSNPSLETQYF. The CDR3, as DNA: TGTGCCAGCAGTAATCCTTCGTTGGAAACTCAGTACTTC.

This clonotype was seen repeatedly, ten times or more. J is TRBJ1-2 and V is TRBV27; the D is unclear. The germline gives CDR1 MNHEY, CDR2 SMNVEV (reference sequence). V was clipped by 4 bases and J by 4 bases, with 10 bases between them. This CDR3 region has 13 residues. CDR3 sequence: CASSSAVSYGYTF. The CDR3 DNA is TGTGCCAGCAGTTCAGCGGTTAGCTATGGCTACACCTTC.

The CDR3 is CASSFPSTTGIAFF. CDR3 nucleotide sequence: TGTGCCAGCAGTTTTCCCTCAACGACAGGCATTGCTTTCTTT. The chain carries TRBV12-3 or TRBV12-4 and TRBJ1-1; a possible D gene is TRBD1 (6 bases). V lost 3 bases, J lost 11 bases, and 19 bases lay in between. The CDR3 totals 14 residues.

V and J are TRBV7-2 and TRBJ2-7; 8 nucleotides line up with TRBD2. Trimming at V came to 4 bases and at J to 6 bases, leaving 8 bases not matched to a gene. The length of the CDR3 is 14 residues. Germline CDR1 and CDR2: SGHTA and FQGNSA. The CDR3 DNA sequence: TGTGCCAGCAGCTCTGGGACTAGGTTCGGCGAGCAGTACTTC. It is translated as CASSSGTRFGEQYF.

The table lists this clonotype with a few counts. The chain uses TRBV19 and TRBJ2-7; D is perhaps TRBD2 (5 bases). Per germline, CDR1 LNHDA and CDR2 SQIVND (reference sequence). V gave up 7 bases and J gave up 1 base, with 14 bases separating them. The CDR3 covers 14 residues. The CDR3 DNA is TGTGCCAGTACCTCGAGGGTGGGATCCTACGAGCAGTACTTC. Translation gives CASTSRVGSYEQYF.

The chain joins TRBV12-3 or TRBV12-4 to TRBJ2-5, with 8 positions matching TRBD2. V was clipped by 2 bases and J by 0 bases; unmatched bases: 5. The CDR3 has 16 residues. The CDR3 protein is CASSLSGGPYQETQYF. CDR3 DNA sequence: TGTGCCAGCAGTTTAAGCGGGGGACCGTACCAAGAGACCCAGTACTTC.